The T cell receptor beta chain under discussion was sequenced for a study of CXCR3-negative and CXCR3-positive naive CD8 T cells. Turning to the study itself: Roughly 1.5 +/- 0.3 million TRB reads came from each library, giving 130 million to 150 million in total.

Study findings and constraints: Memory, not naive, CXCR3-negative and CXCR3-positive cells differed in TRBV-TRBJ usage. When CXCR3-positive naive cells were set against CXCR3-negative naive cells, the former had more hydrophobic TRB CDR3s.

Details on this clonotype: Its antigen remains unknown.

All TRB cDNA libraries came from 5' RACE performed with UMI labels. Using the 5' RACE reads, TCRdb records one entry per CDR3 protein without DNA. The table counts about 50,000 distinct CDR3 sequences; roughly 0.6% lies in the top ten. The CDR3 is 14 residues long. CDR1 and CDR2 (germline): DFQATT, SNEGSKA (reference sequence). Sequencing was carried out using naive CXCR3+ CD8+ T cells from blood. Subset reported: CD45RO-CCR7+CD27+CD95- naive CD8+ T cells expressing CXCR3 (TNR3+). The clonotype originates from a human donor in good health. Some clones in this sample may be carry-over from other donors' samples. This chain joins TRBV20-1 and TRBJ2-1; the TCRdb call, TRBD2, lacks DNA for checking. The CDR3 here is CSASSGAFYNEQFF.